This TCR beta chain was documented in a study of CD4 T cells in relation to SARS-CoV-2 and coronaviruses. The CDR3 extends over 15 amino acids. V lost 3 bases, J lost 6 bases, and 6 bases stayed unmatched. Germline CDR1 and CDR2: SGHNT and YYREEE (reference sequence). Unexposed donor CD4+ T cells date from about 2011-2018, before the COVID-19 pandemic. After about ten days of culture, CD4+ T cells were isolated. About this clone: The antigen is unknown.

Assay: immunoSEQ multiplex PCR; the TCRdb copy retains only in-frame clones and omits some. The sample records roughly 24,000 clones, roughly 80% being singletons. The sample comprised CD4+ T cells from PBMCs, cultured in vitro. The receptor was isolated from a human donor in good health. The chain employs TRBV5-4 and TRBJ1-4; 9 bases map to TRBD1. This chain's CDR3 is CASSSNRGLDEKLFF. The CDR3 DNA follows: TGTGCCAGCAGCTCCAACAGGGGGCTGGATGAAAAACTGTTTTTT.